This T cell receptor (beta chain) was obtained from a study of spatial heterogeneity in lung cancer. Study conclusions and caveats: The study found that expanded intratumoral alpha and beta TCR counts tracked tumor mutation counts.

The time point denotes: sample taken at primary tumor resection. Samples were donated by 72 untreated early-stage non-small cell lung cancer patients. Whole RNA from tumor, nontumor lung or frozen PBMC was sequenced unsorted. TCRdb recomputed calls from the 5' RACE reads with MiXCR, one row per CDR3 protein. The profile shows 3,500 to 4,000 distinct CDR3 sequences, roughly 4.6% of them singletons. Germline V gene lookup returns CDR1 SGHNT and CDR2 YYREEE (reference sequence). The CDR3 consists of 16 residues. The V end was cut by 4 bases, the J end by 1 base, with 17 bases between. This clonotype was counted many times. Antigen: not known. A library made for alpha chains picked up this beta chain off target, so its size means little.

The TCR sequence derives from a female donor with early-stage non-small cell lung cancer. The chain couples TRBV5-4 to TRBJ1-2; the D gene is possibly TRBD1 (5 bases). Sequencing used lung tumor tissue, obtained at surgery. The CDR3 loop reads CASSTTGHRLNYGYTF. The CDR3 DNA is TGTGCCAGCAGCACTACAGGACATCGTCTTAACTATGGCTACACCTTC. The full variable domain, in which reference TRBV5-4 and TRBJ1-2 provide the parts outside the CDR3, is ETGVTQSPTHLIKTRGQQVTLRCSSQSGHNTVSWYQQALGQGPQFIFQYYREEENGRGNFPPRFSGLQFPNYSSELNVNALELDDSALYLCASSTTGHRLNYGYTFGSGTRLTVV.